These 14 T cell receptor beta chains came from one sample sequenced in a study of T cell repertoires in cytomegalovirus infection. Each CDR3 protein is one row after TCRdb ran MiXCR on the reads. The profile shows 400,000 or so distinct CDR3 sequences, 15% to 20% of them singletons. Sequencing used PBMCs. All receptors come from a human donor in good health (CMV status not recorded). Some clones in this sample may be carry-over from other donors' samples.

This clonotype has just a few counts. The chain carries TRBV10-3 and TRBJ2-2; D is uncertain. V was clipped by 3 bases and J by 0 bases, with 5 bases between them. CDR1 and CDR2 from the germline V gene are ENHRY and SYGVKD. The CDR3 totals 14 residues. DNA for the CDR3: TGTGCCATCAGTGATCCTCCGAACACCGGGGAGCTGTTTTTT. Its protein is CAISDPPNTGELFF.

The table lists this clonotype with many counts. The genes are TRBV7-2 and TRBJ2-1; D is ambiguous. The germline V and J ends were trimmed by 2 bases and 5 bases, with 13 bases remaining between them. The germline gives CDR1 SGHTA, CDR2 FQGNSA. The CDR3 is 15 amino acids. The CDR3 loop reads CASSLFRRGDNEQFF. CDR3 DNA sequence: TGTGCCAGCAGCTTATTCAGGCGCGGTGACAATGAGCAGTTCTTC.

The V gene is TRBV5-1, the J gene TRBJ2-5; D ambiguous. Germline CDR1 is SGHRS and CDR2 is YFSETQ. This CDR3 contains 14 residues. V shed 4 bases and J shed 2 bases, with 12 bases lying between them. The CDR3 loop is CASSQDTNQETQYF. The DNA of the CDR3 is TGCGCCAGCAGCCAAGACACCAATCAAGAGACCCAGTACTTC. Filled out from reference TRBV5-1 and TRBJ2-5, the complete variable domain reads KAGVTQTPRYLIKTRGQQVTLSCSPISGHRSVSWYQQTPGQGLQFLFEYFSETQRNKGNFPGRFSGRQFSNSRSEMNVSTLELGDSALYLCASSQDTNQETQYFGPGTRLLVL.

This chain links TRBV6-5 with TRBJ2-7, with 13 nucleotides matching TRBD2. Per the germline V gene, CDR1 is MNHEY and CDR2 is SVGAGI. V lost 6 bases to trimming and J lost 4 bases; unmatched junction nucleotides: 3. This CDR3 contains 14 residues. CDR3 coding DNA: TGTGCCAGCAGCACGACTAGCGGGAGGTACGAGCAGTACTTC. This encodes CASSTTSGRYEQYF.

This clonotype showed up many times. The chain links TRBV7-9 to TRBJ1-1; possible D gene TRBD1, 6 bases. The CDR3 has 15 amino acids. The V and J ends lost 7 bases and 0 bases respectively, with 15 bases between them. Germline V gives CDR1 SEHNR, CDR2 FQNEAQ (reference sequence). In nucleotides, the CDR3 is TGTGCCAGCACCACGACACAGGGTCTGAACACTGAAGCTTTCTTT. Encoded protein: CASTTTQGLNTEAFF.

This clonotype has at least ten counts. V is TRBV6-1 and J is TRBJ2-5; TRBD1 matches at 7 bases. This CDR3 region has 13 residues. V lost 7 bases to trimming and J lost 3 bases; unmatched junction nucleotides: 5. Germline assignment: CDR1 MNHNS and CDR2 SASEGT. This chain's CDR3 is CASKPGQKETQYF. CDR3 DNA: TGTGCCAGCAAACCGGGACAGAAAGAGACCCAGTACTTC.

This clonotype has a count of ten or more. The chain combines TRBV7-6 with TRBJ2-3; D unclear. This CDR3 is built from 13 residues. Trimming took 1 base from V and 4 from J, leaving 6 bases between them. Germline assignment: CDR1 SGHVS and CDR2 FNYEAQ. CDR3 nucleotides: TGTGCCAGCAGCTTAGAAGTCCCAGATACGCAGTATTTT. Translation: CASSLEVPDTQYF.

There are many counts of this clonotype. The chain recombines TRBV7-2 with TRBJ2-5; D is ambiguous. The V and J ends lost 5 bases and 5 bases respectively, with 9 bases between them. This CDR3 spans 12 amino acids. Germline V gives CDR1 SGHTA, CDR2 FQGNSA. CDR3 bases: TGTGCCAGCAGCCCTCTGCGGGAGACCCAGTACTTC. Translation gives CASSPLRETQYF.

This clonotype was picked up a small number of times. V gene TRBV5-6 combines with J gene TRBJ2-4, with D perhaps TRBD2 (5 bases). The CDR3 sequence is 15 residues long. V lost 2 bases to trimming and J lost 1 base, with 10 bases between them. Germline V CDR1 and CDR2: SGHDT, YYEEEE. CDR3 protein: CASSLASGAKNIQYF. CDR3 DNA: TGTGCCAGCAGCTTAGCATCGGGGGCCAAAAACATTCAGTACTTC.

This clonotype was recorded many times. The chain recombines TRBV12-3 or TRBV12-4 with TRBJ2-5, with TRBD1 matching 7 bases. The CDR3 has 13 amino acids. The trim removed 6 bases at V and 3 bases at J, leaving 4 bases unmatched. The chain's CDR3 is CASRGTEKETQYF. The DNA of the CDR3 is TGTGCCAGCAGAGGGACAGAGAAAGAGACCCAGTACTTC.

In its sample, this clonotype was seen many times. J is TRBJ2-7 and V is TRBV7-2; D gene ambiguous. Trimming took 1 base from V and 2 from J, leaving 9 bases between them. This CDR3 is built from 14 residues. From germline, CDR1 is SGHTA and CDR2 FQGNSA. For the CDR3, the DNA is TGTGCCAGCAGCTTAGATCCTATGGCCTACGAGCAGTACTTC. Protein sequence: CASSLDPMAYEQYF.

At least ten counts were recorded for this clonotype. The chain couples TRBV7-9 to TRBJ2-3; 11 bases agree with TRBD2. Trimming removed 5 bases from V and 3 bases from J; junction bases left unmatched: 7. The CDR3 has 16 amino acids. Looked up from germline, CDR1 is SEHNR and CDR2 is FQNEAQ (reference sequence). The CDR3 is CASSSSGRARTDTQYF. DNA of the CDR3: TGTGCCAGCAGCAGTAGCGGGAGGGCAAGGACAGATACGCAGTATTTT.

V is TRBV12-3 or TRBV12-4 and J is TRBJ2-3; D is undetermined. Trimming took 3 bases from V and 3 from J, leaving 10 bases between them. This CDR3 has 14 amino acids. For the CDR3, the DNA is TGTGCCAGCAGTTTTCTGGCCGGAACAGATACGCAGTATTTT. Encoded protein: CASSFLAGTDTQYF.

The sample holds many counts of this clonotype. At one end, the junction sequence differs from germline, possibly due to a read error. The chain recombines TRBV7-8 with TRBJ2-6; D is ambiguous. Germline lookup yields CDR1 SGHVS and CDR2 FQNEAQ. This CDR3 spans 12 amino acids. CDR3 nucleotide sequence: TGTGCCAGCAGCTTAGCGCAATCCTTCCTGGCTTTC. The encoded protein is CASSLAQSFLAF.